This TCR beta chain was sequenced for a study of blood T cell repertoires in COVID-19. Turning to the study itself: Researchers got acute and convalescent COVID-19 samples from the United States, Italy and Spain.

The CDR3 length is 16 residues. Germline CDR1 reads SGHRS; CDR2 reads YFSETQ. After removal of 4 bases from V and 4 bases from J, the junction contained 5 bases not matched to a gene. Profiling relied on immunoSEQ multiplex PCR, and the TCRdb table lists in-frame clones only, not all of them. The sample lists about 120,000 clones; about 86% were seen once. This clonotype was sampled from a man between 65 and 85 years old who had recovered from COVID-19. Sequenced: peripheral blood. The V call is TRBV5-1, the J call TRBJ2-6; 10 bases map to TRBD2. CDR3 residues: CASSAGLAVGANVLTF. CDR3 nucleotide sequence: TGCGCCAGCAGCGCAGGACTAGCGGTCGGGGCCAACGTCCTGACTTTC.